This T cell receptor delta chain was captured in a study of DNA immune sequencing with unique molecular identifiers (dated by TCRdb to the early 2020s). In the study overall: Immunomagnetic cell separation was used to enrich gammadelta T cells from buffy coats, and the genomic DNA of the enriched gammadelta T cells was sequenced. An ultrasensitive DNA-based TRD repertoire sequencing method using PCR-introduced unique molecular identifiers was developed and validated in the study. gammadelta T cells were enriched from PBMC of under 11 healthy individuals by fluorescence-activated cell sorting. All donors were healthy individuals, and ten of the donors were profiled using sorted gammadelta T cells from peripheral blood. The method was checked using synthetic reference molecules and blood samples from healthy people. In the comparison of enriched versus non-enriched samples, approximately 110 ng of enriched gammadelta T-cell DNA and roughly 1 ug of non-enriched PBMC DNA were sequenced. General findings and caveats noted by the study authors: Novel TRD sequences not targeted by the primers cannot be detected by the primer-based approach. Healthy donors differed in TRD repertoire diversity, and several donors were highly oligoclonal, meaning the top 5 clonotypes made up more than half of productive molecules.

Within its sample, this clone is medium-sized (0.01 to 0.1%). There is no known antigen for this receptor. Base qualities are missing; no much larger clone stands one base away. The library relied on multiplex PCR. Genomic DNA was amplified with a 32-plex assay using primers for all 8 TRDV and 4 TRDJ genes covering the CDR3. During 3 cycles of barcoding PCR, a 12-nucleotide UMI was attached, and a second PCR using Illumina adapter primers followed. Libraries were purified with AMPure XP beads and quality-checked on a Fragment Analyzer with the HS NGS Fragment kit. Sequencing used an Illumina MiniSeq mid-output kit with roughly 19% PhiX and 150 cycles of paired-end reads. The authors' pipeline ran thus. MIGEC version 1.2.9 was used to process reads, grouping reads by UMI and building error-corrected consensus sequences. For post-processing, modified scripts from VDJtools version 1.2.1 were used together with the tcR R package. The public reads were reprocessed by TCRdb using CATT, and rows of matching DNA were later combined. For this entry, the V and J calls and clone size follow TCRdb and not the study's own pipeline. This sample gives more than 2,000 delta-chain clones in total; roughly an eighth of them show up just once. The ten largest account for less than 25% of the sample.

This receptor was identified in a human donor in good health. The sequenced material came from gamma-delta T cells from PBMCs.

The DNA is as follows: TGTGCCTGTGACACTCTGGGAGAAACCGATAAACTCATCTTT. It translates to CACDTLGETDKLIF. This chain joins TRDV2 to TRDJ1, with TRDD3 as a weak D call on 5 bases. V sheds 1 base and J sheds 2 bases, leaving 10 bases between their ends. The CDR3 covers 14 residues, taking in both the cysteine and the phenylalanine. Only the CDR3 portion is preserved as DNA: 42 bases, with reading frame beginning at the first base. The germline V gene yields GEAIGNYY for CDR1 and EKD for CDR2.